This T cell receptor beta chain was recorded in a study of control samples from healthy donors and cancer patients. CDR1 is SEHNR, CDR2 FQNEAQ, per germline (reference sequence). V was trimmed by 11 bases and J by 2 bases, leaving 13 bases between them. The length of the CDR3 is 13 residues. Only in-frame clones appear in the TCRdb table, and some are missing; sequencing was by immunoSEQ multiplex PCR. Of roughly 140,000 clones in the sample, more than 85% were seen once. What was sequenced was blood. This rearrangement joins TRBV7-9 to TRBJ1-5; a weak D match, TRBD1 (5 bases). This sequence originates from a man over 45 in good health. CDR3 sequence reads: CAVGGAGNQPQHF. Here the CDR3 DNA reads TGTGCCGTTGGAGGGGCCGGCAATCAGCCCCAGCATTTT. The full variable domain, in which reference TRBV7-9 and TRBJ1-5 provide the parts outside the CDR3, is DTGVSQNPRHKITKRGQNVTFRCDPISEHNRLYWYRQTLGQGPEFLTYFQNEAQLEKSRLLSDRFSAERPKGSFSTLEIQRTEQGDSAMYLCAVGGAGNQPQHFGDGTRLSIL.